One and the same sample provided the 15 T cell receptor beta chains below, sequenced in a study of vaccination effects on CD4 cells after COVID-19. Repertoires were generated with immunoSEQ multiplex PCR, while TCRdb's copy carries only in-frame clones and drops some. In the table there are 70,000 to 95,000 clones, 70% to 75% of which are singletons. Their recognized antigens are unknown. Viral peptide pool expansion of antigen-specific CD4+ T cells preceded sequencing in the ViraFEST assay. Subsequent to 10 days of culture, CD4+ T cells were isolated. The sequences come from CD4+ T cells from PBMCs cultured with HCoV-229E spike peptides, collected before COVID-19 vaccination. All receptors derive from a human donor who received a COVID-19 vaccine.

The V gene is TRBV6-5, the J gene TRBJ2-7; no reliable D call. The germline CDR1 and CDR2 sequences are MNHEY and SVGAGI. The CDR3 length is 11 residues. V lost 5 bases and J lost 3, with 5 bases in between. The CDR3 here is CASSTSYEQYV. Here the CDR3 DNA reads TGTGCCAGCAGTACGAGCTACGAGCAGTACGTC.

This clone was seen just once. V is TRBV5-4 and J is TRBJ2-3; 10 bases are a match to TRBD2. Germline loops: CDR1 SGHNT, CDR2 YYREEE (reference sequence). The CDR3 spans 16 residues. V gave up 2 bases and J gave up 2 bases; unmatched junction bases: 5. The CDR3 spells CASSLRLAGDTDTQYF. CDR3 DNA sequence: TGTGCCAGCAGCTTACGGCTAGCGGGGGACACAGATACGCAGTATTTT.

This clone was seen only once. The V and J genes are TRBV6-5 and TRBJ1-5; D gene uncertain. Germline V lookup: CDR1 MNHEY, CDR2 SVGAGI. V lost 7 bases, J lost 4 bases, and 14 bases lay in between. This CDR3 comprises 14 residues. The CDR3 spells CASNPGGSNQPQHF. The CDR3, as DNA: TGTGCCAGCAACCCGGGAGGATCTAATCAGCCCCAGCATTTT.

The V call is TRBV7-2, the J call TRBJ2-5; D perhaps matches TRBD2 (6 bases). V dropped 4 bases and J dropped 2 bases, with 20 bases sitting between them. Germline lookup yields CDR1 SGHTA and CDR2 FQGNSA. The CDR3 is made up of 17 amino acids. CDR3 in amino acids: CASSYGLIRGSQETQYF. Here the CDR3 DNA reads TGTGCCAGCAGCTACGGACTAATCAGAGGGAGTCAAGAGACCCAGTACTTC.

The CDR3 DNA sequence: TGTGCCAGCAGCCCGCCGGGACAGGCCACAGATACGCAGTATTTT. The encoded protein is CASSPPGQATDTQYF. This chain uses TRBV27 with TRBJ2-3, with 8 bases lining up with TRBD1. From germline, CDR1 is MNHEY and CDR2 SMNVEV (reference sequence). The CDR3 extends over 15 amino acids. Germline trimming cut 6 bases from V and 2 bases from J; bases unmatched to any gene: 7.

The V gene is TRBV28, the J gene TRBJ1-1, with 9 bases aligning to TRBD1. Germline-derived CDR1 and CDR2 are MDHEN and SYDVKM. The CDR3 is made up of 13 amino acids. The V and J ends lost 5 bases and 11 bases, in that order; junction bases with no gene match: 9. Written as DNA, the CDR3 is TGTGCCAGCAGTCGTCCGGGACAGGGCTCGGCTTTCTTT. It yields the protein CASSRPGQGSAFF.

This chain uses TRBV15 with TRBJ1-6, with TRBD1 matching over 9 bases. Trimming took 1 base from V and 8 from J; bases not matched to a gene: 3. Germline CDR1 reads LNHNV; CDR2 reads YYDKDF (reference sequence). CDR3 length equals 15 residues. CDR3: CATSRGDRAYSPLHF. The CDR3 DNA sequence: TGTGCCACCAGCAGAGGGGACAGGGCCTATTCACCCCTCCACTTT.

This clone was counted once. The V gene is TRBV14, the J gene TRBJ2-3; 9 bases line up with TRBD2. This CDR3 spans 16 amino acids. The V gene's germline CDR1 is SGHDN and CDR2 FVKESK. The trim removed 4 bases at V and 1 base at J, leaving 6 bases unmatched. The CDR3 loop reads CASSPWTSAGTDTQYF. CDR3 in DNA: TGTGCCAGCAGCCCCTGGACTAGCGCCGGCACAGATACGCAGTATTTT. Filled out from reference TRBV14 and TRBJ2-3, the complete variable domain reads EAGVTQFPSHSVIEKGQTVTLRCDPISGHDNLYWYRRVMGKEIKFLLHFVKESKQDESGMPNNRFLAERTGGTYSTLKVQPAELEDSGVYFCASSPWTSAGTDTQYFGPGTRLTVL.

This rearrangement joins TRBV5-1 to TRBJ1-1; D not resolved. The germline V gene has CDR1 SGHRS and CDR2 YFSETQ. V was trimmed by 4 bases and J by 8 bases, leaving 18 bases between them. The CDR3 has 14 amino acids. The CDR3 nucleotides read TGCGCCAGCAGCCTGGCAGGTCGGCCACTGGAAGCTTTCTTT. Its translation: CASSLAGRPLEAFF.

This clone has a handful of counts. J is TRBJ1-5 and V is TRBV15; 10 bases map to TRBD1. The CDR3 sequence is 14 residues long. Germline V gene sequence: CDR1 LNHNV, CDR2 YYDKDF (reference sequence). V gave up 7 bases and J gave up 5 bases; unmatched junction bases: 5. The CDR3 DNA sequence: TGTGCCACCAACACCGGGACAGGGGATCAGCCCCAGCATTTT. This codes for CATNTGTGDQPQHF.

The V call is TRBV18, the J call TRBJ1-2, with unresolved D. Germline values: CDR1 KGHSH, CDR2 LQKENI. V dropped 3 bases and J dropped 4 bases, with 18 bases sitting between them. CDR3 length: 16 amino acids. In DNA form, the CDR3 reads TGTGCCAGCTCACCTAATACGGGCCGCAAATTCTATGGCTACACCTTC. Translated, it gives CASSPNTGRKFYGYTF.

This chain links TRBV4-1 with TRBJ2-1, with D tentatively TRBD1 (5 bases). Looked up from germline, CDR1 is MGHRA and CDR2 is YSYEKL. Deletions cut 3 bases from V and 6 bases from J, with 12 bases between. This CDR3 is built from 14 residues. In DNA form, the CDR3 reads TGCGCCAGCAGCCAGGGCAGGGCCGTCAATGAGCAGTTCTTC. Encoded protein: CASSQGRAVNEQFF.

This clone occurred a few times. This rearrangement joins TRBV14 to TRBJ2-1, with unresolved D. Germline V CDR1 and CDR2: SGHDN, FVKESK. CDR3 length equals 13 residues. The ends were cut back, 3 bases at V and 7 bases at J, with 10 bases in the middle. The CDR3 here is CASSQRSSNEQFF. DNA of the CDR3: TGTGCCAGCAGCCAGAGATCCTCTAATGAGCAGTTCTTC. The full variable domain, rest sourced from reference TRBV14 and TRBJ2-1, is EAGVTQFPSHSVIEKGQTVTLRCDPISGHDNLYWYRRVMGKEIKFLLHFVKESKQDESGMPNNRFLAERTGGTYSTLKVQPAELEDSGVYFCASSQRSSNEQFFGPGTRLTVL.

This clone was seen only a few times. The genes are TRBV18 and TRBJ1-1; D ambiguous. The V and J ends lost 3 bases and 1 base respectively, with 9 bases between them. Germline CDR1 and CDR2: KGHSH and LQKENI. This CDR3 is built from 14 residues. CDR3 amino acids: CASSPVVQNTEAFF. CDR3 bases: TGTGCCAGCTCACCGGTAGTACAGAACACTGAAGCTTTCTTT.

The chain recombines TRBV7-2 with TRBJ2-3; TRBD2 aligns across 7 bases. The CDR3 covers 14 residues. CDR1 SGHTA and CDR2 FQGNSA come from the germline V gene. V dropped 4 bases and J dropped 4; count of bases not matched to a gene: 5. The CDR3 protein is CASSSQSGADTQYF. In DNA form, the CDR3 reads TGTGCCAGCAGCTCCCAGAGCGGGGCAGATACGCAGTATTTT.